The 26 T cell receptor beta chains presented below share a single source sample, sequenced in a study of cytomegalovirus exposure and HLA in healthy donors. Researchers ran the PCR with 60 Vbeta and 13 Jbeta primers. Produced via immunoSEQ multiplex PCR; TCRdb's table is partial and in-frame only. The sample records 150,000 to 200,000 clones, roughly 74% being singletons. Material for sequencing was PBMCs. The receptors stem from a female donor in good health and CMV-seronegative.

The chain combines TRBV5-4 with TRBJ2-1; 8 nucleotides match TRBD2. CDR3 length equals 16 residues. Germline assignment: CDR1 SGHNT and CDR2 YYREEE (reference sequence). J gave up 9 bases and V 1 base, and 12 bases lay outside the gene matches. The DNA of the CDR3 is TGTGCCAGCAGCTTGAGGAAAGCGGGAGTTTGGAGTGAGCAGTTCTTC. Its translation is CASSLRKAGVWSEQFF.

The chain is built from TRBV9 and TRBJ2-3, with 15 bases identical to TRBD2. This CDR3 comprises 18 residues. After removal of 3 bases from V and 0 bases from J, the junction contained 5 bases not matched to a gene. Germline CDR1 reads SGDLS; CDR2 reads YYNGEE. The DNA of the CDR3 is TGTGCCAGCAGCGCCGGACTAGCGGGGGGGTCTAGCACAGATACGCAGTATTTT. Translation gives CASSAGLAGGSSTDTQYF.

The J gene is TRBJ2-7, the V gene TRBV2; 8 bases map to TRBD2. Looked up from germline, CDR1 is SNHLY and CDR2 is FYNNEI. This CDR3 comprises 16 residues. The V and J ends lost 4 bases and 6 bases, in that order; junction bases with no gene match: 14. The CDR3 region has the DNA TGTGCCAGCAGTGCCTTTAGGGGGAGCGGGAGTTCCGAGCAGTACTTC. Its translation: CASSAFRGSGSSEQYF.

The rearrangement uses TRBV2 and TRBJ2-1; D possibly corresponds to TRBD2 (6 bases). CDR3 size: 15 residues. The ends were cut back, 4 bases at V and 2 bases at J, with 12 bases in the middle. Germline V gene sequence: CDR1 SNHLY, CDR2 FYNNEI. The chain's CDR3 is CASSALAYPYNEQFF. The CDR3, as DNA: TGTGCCAGCAGTGCACTAGCTTACCCCTACAATGAGCAGTTCTTC.

This chain uses TRBV6-1 with TRBJ2-2; D gene ambiguous. Trimming took off 3 bases at V and 1 base at J, with 9 bases between the two ends. Germline CDR1 and CDR2: MNHNS and SASEGT. The CDR3 spans 15 residues. This chain's CDR3 is CASSDYSKNTGELFF. CDR3 DNA sequence: TGTGCCAGCAGTGACTACAGCAAGAACACCGGGGAGCTGTTTTTT.

The chain recombines TRBV25-1 with TRBJ2-7, with 8 nucleotides matching TRBD1. Germline V gene data show CDR1 as MGHDK and CDR2 as SYGVNS. The CDR3 runs 13 residues. Trimming cost V 6 bases and J 3 bases; bases outside gene matches: 4. This chain's CDR3 is CASSLGQGYEQYF. CDR3 bases: TGTGCCAGCAGCTTAGGACAGGGCTACGAGCAGTACTTC.

The CDR3 sequence: CSVVSGVEFF. The CDR3 region has the DNA TGCAGCGTTGTTTCAGGGGTTGAGTTCTTC. V gene TRBV29-1 combines with J gene TRBJ2-1, with a tentative D call TRBD1 (6 bases). The germline V and J ends were trimmed by 4 bases and 14 bases, with 12 bases remaining between them. CDR3 size: 10 residues. Germline V lookup: CDR1 SQVTM, CDR2 ANQGSEA.

DNA for the CDR3: TGTGCCAGCAGCTTATGGCAGGGGGACGGGGAGCTGTTTTTT. Translation: CASSLWQGDGELFF. The chain couples TRBV7-3 to TRBJ2-2, with TRBD1 identical over 7 bases. Germline V gene data show CDR1 as SGHTA and CDR2 as FQGTGA. V trimming: 2 bases; J trimming: 7 bases; junction bases outside the gene matches: 4. The length of the CDR3 is 14 residues.

The chain uses TRBV6-1 and TRBJ1-6, with unresolved D. The germline V gene encodes CDR1 MNHNS and CDR2 SASEGT. The V gene lost 3 bases and the J gene lost 4 bases, with 7 bases spanning the gap. The CDR3 runs to 14 residues. The CDR3 protein is CASSEASYNSPLHF. The CDR3 bases are TGTGCCAGCAGTGAGGCCTCGTATAATTCACCCCTCCACTTT.

The chain has TRBV7-9 and TRBJ2-1; possible D gene TRBD2, 6 bases. V lost 3 bases, J lost 4 bases, and 19 bases lay in between. Germline V gene data show CDR1 as SEHNR and CDR2 as FQNEAQ (reference sequence). This CDR3 has 17 amino acids. The CDR3 bases are TGTGCCAGCAGCTTCAAGACGGAGGCGGGGCAGTACAATGAGCAGTTCTTC. Protein product: CASSFKTEAGQYNEQFF.

Regarding this clone: The limits of the CDR3 on the DNA are not certain, so only TCRdb's listed CDR3 is given. The genes are TRBV7-9 and TRBJ2-1; the table's D call of TRBD2 was not tested on the DNA. Counting both end residues, the CDR3 totals 16 amino acids. Per the germline V gene, CDR1 is SEHNR and CDR2 is FQNEAQ (reference sequence). This CDR3 is CASSSTVAVGSPVEFF.

The chain recombines TRBV9 with TRBJ2-7, with a tentative D call TRBD1 (5 bases). The CDR3 extends over 15 amino acids. Germline CDR1 SGDLS, CDR2 YYNGEE. Trimming removed 0 bases from V and 3 bases from J, with 13 bases in between. CDR3 residues: CASSVEVTGVYEQYF. The CDR3 DNA follows: TGTGCCAGCAGCGTAGAGGTAACAGGCGTCTACGAGCAGTACTTC.

The chain links TRBV2 to TRBJ2-1; TRBD1 might be the D (5 bases). The CDR3 has 12 amino acids. The germline CDR1 and CDR2 sequences are SNHLY and FYNNEI. The V gene lost 6 bases and the J gene lost 10 bases, with 13 bases spanning the gap. CDR3 DNA sequence: TGTGCCAGCAGCATCTCGACAGCGGAGCAGTTCTTC. This translates into CASSISTAEQFF. The full variable domain, in which reference TRBV2 and TRBJ2-1 provide the parts outside the CDR3, is EPEVTQTPSHQVTQMGQEVILRCVPISNHLYFYWYRQILGQKVEFLVSFYNNEISEKSEIFDDQFSVERPDGSNFTLKIRSTKLEDSAMYFCASSISTAEQFFGPGTRLTVL.

This clone turned up a few times. The genes are TRBV12-2 and TRBJ2-7; TRBD1, the table's D call, was not compared with the DNA. TRBV12-2 is an annotated pseudogene. The CDR3 has 14 residues. CDR3 in amino acids: CASRLADRGVEQYF. CDR3 coding DNA: TGTGCAAGTCGCTTAGCCGACAGGGGCGTCGAGCAGTACTTC.

J is TRBJ1-6 and V is TRBV21-1. TRBV21-1 is described as a pseudogene. This CDR3 is 15 amino acids long. The CDR3 nucleotides read TGTGCCAGCAGCAACGGAGGGGCCGGGAATTCACCCCTCCACTTT. It codes for CASSNGGAGNSPLHF.

For the CDR3, the DNA is TGTGCCACCGGAGAATCAGAGACCCAGTACTTC. Encoded protein: CATGESETQYF. The chain joins TRBV15 to TRBJ2-5; D not certain. The V gene's germline CDR1 is LNHNV and CDR2 YYDKDF (reference sequence). Trimming took off 8 bases at V and 4 bases at J, with 8 bases between the two ends. The CDR3 has 11 amino acids. Using reference TRBV15 and TRBJ2-5 for the parts outside the CDR3, the full variable domain is DAMVIQNPRYQVTQFGKPVTLSCSQTLNHNVMYWYQQKSSQAPKLLFHYYDKDFNNEADTPDNFQSRRPNTSFCFLDIRSPGLGDTAMYLCATGESETQYFGPGTRLLVL.

The rearrangement joins TRBV5-4 to TRBJ1-3; 9 bases are a match to TRBD1. V shed 2 bases, J shed 0 bases, and the junction held 9 bases outside the gene matches. Germline CDR1 is SGHNT and CDR2 is YYREEE (reference sequence). The CDR3 spans 18 residues. CDR3 sequence: CASSLAGTGTISGNTIYF. DNA of the CDR3: TGTGCCAGCAGCTTAGCGGGGACAGGGACGATCTCTGGAAACACCATATATTTT. Supplemented by reference TRBV5-4 and TRBJ1-3, the full variable domain reads ETGVTQSPTHLIKTRGQQVTLRCSSQSGHNTVSWYQQALGQGPQFIFQYYREEENGRGNFPPRFSGLQFPNYSSELNVNALELDDSALYLCASSLAGTGTISGNTIYFGEGSWLTVV.

The gene calls are TRBV2 and TRBJ1-4; D is uncertain. The germline CDR1 and CDR2 sequences are SNHLY and FYNNEI. The V end was cut by 6 bases, the J end by 3 bases, with 11 bases between. The CDR3 spans 14 residues. The DNA for the CDR3 is TGTGCCAGCAGGTTGGGAGCGGCTAATGAAAAACTGTTTTTT. It codes for CASRLGAANEKLFF.

This clone was recorded once. The chain uses TRBV5-6 and TRBJ2-5; 10 bases map to TRBD2. There are 17 residues in the CDR3. The junction had 11 bases not matched to a gene; V was cut back by 2 bases and J by 4 bases. The germline V gene has CDR1 SGHDT and CDR2 YYEEEE. CDR3 DNA: TGTGCCAGCAGCTTTTTTTCCAGCGGGGGGGCCGGAGAGACCCAGTACTTC. It is translated as CASSFFSSGGAGETQYF.

V and J are TRBV7-2 and TRBJ1-4; possibly TRBD1 for D (5 bases). The CDR3 length is 13 residues. V lost 4 bases, J lost 10 bases, and 13 bases lay in between. Germline CDR1 reads SGHTA; CDR2 reads FQGNSA. The CDR3 loop reads CASSYLGERKLFF. The DNA for the CDR3 is TGTGCCAGCAGCTATCTAGGGGAACGAAAACTGTTTTTT.

The J gene is TRBJ2-1, the V gene TRBV30, with D possibly being TRBD1 (6 bases). Germline loops: CDR1 GTSNPN, CDR2 SVGIG (reference sequence). The CDR3 is 16 amino acids. V dropped 5 bases and J dropped 1 base, with 18 bases sitting between them. This CDR3 reads CAWVDPVGQSYNEQFF. CDR3 sequence (DNA): TGTGCCTGGGTGGACCCGGTAGGACAGTCCTACAATGAGCAGTTCTTC.

The chain couples TRBV6-4 to TRBJ2-1, with 8 bases identical to TRBD2. The trim removed 3 bases at V and 6 bases at J, leaving 4 bases unmatched. From germline, CDR1 is MRHNA and CDR2 SNTAGT. This CDR3 has 14 amino acids. The CDR3 loop is CASSEAGGLNEQFF. CDR3 coding DNA: TGTGCCAGCAGTGAGGCGGGGGGCCTCAATGAGCAGTTCTTC.

This chain joins TRBV9 and TRBJ2-5; tentatively, D is TRBD2 (5 bases). V was shortened by 4 bases and J by 5 bases, with 15 bases between the two germline ends. The CDR3 sequence is 14 residues long. Germline V gene lookup returns CDR1 SGDLS and CDR2 YYNGEE. The CDR3 is CASSPRSRVETQYF. In nucleotides, the CDR3 is TGTGCCAGCAGCCCCCGGTCGCGGGTGGAGACCCAGTACTTC. Using reference TRBV9 and TRBJ2-5 for the parts outside the CDR3, the full variable domain is DSGVTQTPKHLITATGQRVTLRCSPRSGDLSVYWYQQSLDQGLQFLIQYYNGEERAKGNILERFSAQQFPDLHSELNLSSLELGDSALYFCASSPRSRVETQYFGPGTRLLVL.

In this sample, this clone turned up a few times. The rearrangement links TRBV2 to TRBJ2-5, with D hard to call. The closer fit of TRBJ2-7 to the DNA end suggests the J call may be wrong. CDR1 and CDR2 from the germline V gene are SNHLY and FYNNEI. The CDR3 loop spans 14 amino acids. The CDR3 loop is CASSPQVSDYEQYF. The CDR3 DNA reads TGTGCCAGCAGTCCTCAGGTGTCGGACTACGAGCAGTACTTC.

This chain joins TRBV5-1 and TRBJ2-1; D remains unclear. Per germline, CDR1 SGHRS and CDR2 YFSETQ. This CDR3 has 12 amino acids. The V end lost 4 bases, the J end lost 5 bases, and 7 bases lay between the germline ends. For the CDR3, the DNA is TGCGCCAGCAGCATCCAGAACAATGAGCAGTTCTTC. Residues: CASSIQNNEQFF.

The CDR3 protein is CASSFRDRVSGSNYEQYF. The CDR3 region has the DNA TGCGCCAGCAGCTTCCGGGACAGGGTCAGCGGGTCGAACTACGAGCAGTACTTC. The rearrangement links TRBV5-1 to TRBJ2-7; 9 bases are shared with TRBD1. V shed 2 bases and J 3 bases; nucleotides not matched to a gene: 15. The CDR3 spans 18 residues. CDR1 is SGHRS and CDR2 is YFSETQ in the germline V gene. Full variable domain (missing parts from reference TRBV5-1 and TRBJ2-7): KAGVTQTPRYLIKTRGQQVTLSCSPISGHRSVSWYQQTPGQGLQFLFEYFSETQRNKGNFPGRFSGRQFSNSRSEMNVSTLELGDSALYLCASSFRDRVSGSNYEQYFGPGTRLTVT.